This T cell receptor (beta chain) was documented in a study of prognosis after radiotherapy for stage I lung cancer. Germline CDR1 is MDHEN and CDR2 is SYDVKM. The CDR3 runs 14 residues. Comments on this clonotype: An end of the junction does not agree with germline; a read error may underlie this.

Starting from genomic DNA, TCR beta CDR3 was amplified through two-round multiplex PCR. The authors ran first-round PCR with primers specific to each TRBV and TRBJ gene. Each CDR3 protein gets one entry after TCRdb re-called the multiplex PCR reads with MiXCR. This sample has 20,000 to 25,000 distinct CDR3 sequences, with under 45% found just once. The clonotype was recovered from a donor of 50 years or more with non-small cell lung cancer. The sample consisted of PBMCs, taken before or after stereotactic body radiation therapy (not recorded which). The chain links TRBV28 to TRBJ1-2; 10 positions agree with TRBD1. The CDR3 sequence is CASTLGQGNYCYTF. CDR3 DNA sequence: TGTGCCAGCACCCTGGGACAGGGGAACTATTGCTACACCTTC.